Following are 15 T cell receptor beta chains from one sample sequenced in a study of early T cells in non-severe SARS-CoV-2 infection. Each CDR3 protein gets one entry after TCRdb re-called the 5' RACE reads with MiXCR. This table holds tens of thousands of distinct CDR3 sequences, nearly 10% found once. Sequences were obtained from whole blood. These receptors were taken from an adult who was a healthcare worker with PCR-confirmed SARS-CoV-2 infection or an uninfected control (not recorded which).

The V and J genes are TRBV28 and TRBJ1-5; possibly TRBD1 for D (5 bases). Trimming left V 5 bases short and J 6 bases short, with 11 bases between. There are 13 residues in the CDR3. Germline V gene sequence: CDR1 MDHEN, CDR2 SYDVKM. CDR3 bases: TGTGCCAGCAGTGGGGACGGGGGTCAGCCCCAGCATTTT. Translated, it gives CASSGDGGQPQHF.

This clonotype was counted many times. The V and J genes are TRBV7-2 and TRBJ2-1; 7 nucleotides match TRBD2. V lost 2 bases to trimming and J lost 3 bases; unmatched junction nucleotides: 7. Germline CDR1 SGHTA, CDR2 FQGNSA. CDR3 length equals 16 residues. The CDR3 nucleotides read TGTGCCAGCAGCTTACAGCCAGCGGGGTTCTACAATGAGCAGTTCTTC. This translates into CASSLQPAGFYNEQFF. The variable domain in full, with the rest retrieved from reference TRBV7-2 and TRBJ2-1, is GAGVSQSPSNKVTEKGKDVELRCDPISGHTALYWYRQSLGQGLEFLIYFQGNSAPDKSGLPSDRFSAERTGGSVSTLTIQRTQQEDSAVYLCASSLQPAGFYNEQFFGPGTRLTVL.

The V and J genes are TRBV12-3 or TRBV12-4 and TRBJ1-1; TRBD1 might be the D (5 bases). The CDR3 covers 14 residues. V lost 3 bases, J lost 2 bases, and 10 bases lay in between. The CDR3 sequence is CASSLRQGNTEAFF. The DNA for the CDR3 is TGTGCCAGCAGTTTGAGGCAGGGAAACACTGAAGCTTTCTTT.

The chain links TRBV20-1 to TRBJ2-3, with 9 bases matching TRBD2. V dropped 3 bases and J dropped 0; count of bases not matched to a gene: 4. Germline CDR1 is DFQATT and CDR2 is SNEGSKA (reference sequence). The CDR3 loop spans 15 amino acids. CDR3 amino acids: CSASFLAGSTDTQYF. The DNA for the CDR3 is TGCAGTGCTAGTTTTCTAGCGGGGAGCACAGATACGCAGTATTTT.

This clonotype was counted many times. The rearrangement uses TRBV4-1 and TRBJ2-3; perhaps TRBD2 as D (6 bases). Germline-derived CDR1 and CDR2 are MGHRA and YSYEKL. This CDR3 comprises 13 residues. V shed 8 bases and J shed 5 bases, with 14 bases lying between them. The CDR3 DNA sequence: TGCGCCAGCCGGGACTCTTGGGGAGATACGCAGTATTTT. Translating it yields CASRDSWGDTQYF.

This clonotype came up many times. V gene TRBV7-7 combines with J gene TRBJ2-2; 8 nucleotides match TRBD1. CDR3 length: 14 residues. Germline trimming cut 1 base from V and 6 bases from J; bases unmatched to any gene: 1. In germline, CDR1 is SSHAT, CDR2 FNYEAQ (reference sequence). CDR3 DNA: TGTGCCAGCAGCTTAGACAGGGGGTCCGGGGAGCTGTTTTTT. It codes for CASSLDRGSGELFF.

The chain recombines TRBV4-2 with TRBJ2-3, with a possible D match to TRBD1 (5 bases). Germline V CDR1 and CDR2: LGHNA, YNFKEQ. This CDR3 is built from 15 residues. V was shortened by 1 base and J by 0 bases, with 8 bases between the two germline ends. The CDR3 coding sequence is TGTGCCAGCAGCCAAGGACAGTCAAGCACAGATACGCAGTATTTT. This translates into CASSQGQSSTDTQYF.

This clonotype was recorded at least ten times. The chain uses TRBV5-8 and TRBJ1-5; possibly TRBD1 for D (5 bases). The V gene lost 7 bases and the J gene lost 6 bases, with 11 bases spanning the gap. In germline, CDR1 is SGHTS, CDR2 YDEGEE. This CDR3 has 12 amino acids. In DNA form, the CDR3 reads TGTGCCAGCTCGTCGGGGCGTCAGCCCCAGCATTTT. As protein: CASSSGRQPQHF. The full variable domain, its missing parts supplied by reference TRBV5-8 and TRBJ1-5, is EAGVTQSPTHLIKTRGQQATLRCSPISGHTSVYWYQQALGLGLQFLLWYDEGEERNRGNFPPRFSGRQFPNYSSELNVNALELEDSALYLCASSSGRQPQHFGDGTRLSIL.

In this sample, this clonotype turned up a few times. V usage is TRBV7-9 and J usage is TRBJ1-1; the D is unclear. CDR1 and CDR2 (germline): SEHNR, FQNEAQ (reference sequence). Trimming removed 2 bases from V and 1 base from J, with 8 bases in between. This CDR3 is 14 amino acids long. The DNA of the CDR3 is TGTGCCAGCAGCTTACTAGGCTCGAACACTGAAGCTTTCTTT. Translation gives CASSLLGSNTEAFF.

This clonotype was detected many times. This chain connects TRBV7-2 to TRBJ2-3, with unresolved D. The CDR3 covers 14 residues. The germline V gene encodes CDR1 SGHTA and CDR2 FQGNSA. V lost 2 bases to trimming and J lost 0 bases, with 6 bases between them. CDR3 DNA: TGTGCCAGCAGCTTACGGAGTAGCACAGATACGCAGTATTTT. Amino acids: CASSLRSSTDTQYF.

This clonotype was seen ten or more times. The rearrangement links TRBV27 to TRBJ2-1; TRBD1 matches at 9 bases. Germline V gives CDR1 MNHEY, CDR2 SMNVEV (reference sequence). Trimming cost V 5 bases and J 9 bases; bases outside gene matches: 17. The CDR3 length is 17 residues. CDR3 bases: TGTGCCAGCAGTGTCGGACAGGGGTACGGGGTTGCAGGTGAGCAGTTCTTC. It encodes CASSVGQGYGVAGEQFF.

The rearrangement uses TRBV25-1 and TRBJ1-6; perhaps TRBD1 as D (6 bases). Germline V CDR1 and CDR2: MGHDK, SYGVNS. Trimming took off 2 bases at V and 0 bases at J, with 14 bases between the two ends. CDR3 length: 18 amino acids. The DNA of the CDR3 is TGTGCCAGCAGTGAAACGGGCAGGGGAGGCTCCTATAATTCACCCCTCCACTTT. Its translation is CASSETGRGGSYNSPLHF.

This clonotype was counted ten times or more. The chain carries TRBV27 and TRBJ1-1; D uncertain. CDR1 and CDR2 (germline): MNHEY, SMNVEV (reference sequence). This CDR3 has 14 amino acids. The V end was cut by 3 bases, the J end by 6 bases, with 14 bases between. DNA for the CDR3: TGTGCCAGCAGTTTTCTGGGTGAGATCGCTGAAGCTTTCTTT. Amino acid sequence: CASSFLGEIAEAFF.

Ten or more counts support this clonotype. The chain has TRBV7-9 and TRBJ2-7, with TRBD1 matching over 9 bases. Germline assignment: CDR1 SEHNR and CDR2 FQNEAQ (reference sequence). The trim removed 3 bases at V and 0 bases at J, leaving 3 bases unmatched. The CDR3 extends over 15 amino acids. The CDR3: CASSFGTGSSYEQYF. DNA for the CDR3: TGTGCCAGCAGCTTCGGGACAGGGAGCTCCTACGAGCAGTACTTC.

The rearrangement links TRBV7-6 to TRBJ2-1, with 12 positions matching TRBD2. After removal of 6 bases from V and 0 bases from J, the junction contained 9 bases not matched to a gene. The germline V gene has CDR1 SGHVS and CDR2 FNYEAQ. CDR3 length: 18 residues. The CDR3 reads CASRGLAGTFSSYNEQFF. CDR3 sequence (DNA): TGTGCCAGCAGAGGACTAGCGGGGACTTTTAGCTCCTACAATGAGCAGTTCTTC.